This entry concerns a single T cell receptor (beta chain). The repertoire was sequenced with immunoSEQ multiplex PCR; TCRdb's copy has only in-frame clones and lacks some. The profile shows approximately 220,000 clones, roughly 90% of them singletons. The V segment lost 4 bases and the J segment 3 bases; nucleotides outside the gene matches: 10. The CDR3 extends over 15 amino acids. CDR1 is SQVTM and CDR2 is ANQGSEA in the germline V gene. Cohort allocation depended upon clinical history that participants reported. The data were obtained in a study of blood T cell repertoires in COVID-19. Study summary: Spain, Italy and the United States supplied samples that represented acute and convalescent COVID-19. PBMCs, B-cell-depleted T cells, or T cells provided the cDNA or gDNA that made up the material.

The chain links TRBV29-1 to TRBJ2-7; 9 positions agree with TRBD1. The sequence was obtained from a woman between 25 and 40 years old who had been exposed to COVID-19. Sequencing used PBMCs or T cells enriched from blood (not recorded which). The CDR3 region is CSVGPTGGVVYEQYF. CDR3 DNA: TGCAGCGTTGGACCGACAGGGGGTGTTGTCTACGAGCAGTACTTC.